Presented here are 20 T cell receptor beta chains from one specimen sequenced in a study of cytomegalovirus exposure and HLA in healthy donors. Primers: 60 Vbeta forward and 13 Jbeta reverse. The data were produced by immunoSEQ multiplex PCR, yet TCRdb's version contains in-frame clones alone and is incomplete. The sample shows approximately 210,000 clones, about 83% of them seen only once. Sequenced material: PBMCs. The receptors originated from a woman between 45 and 60 years old in good health and CMV-seropositive.

V usage is TRBV15 and J usage is TRBJ2-3; 7 positions agree with TRBD2. Germline values: CDR1 LNHNV, CDR2 YYDKDF (reference sequence). CDR3 length: 15 amino acids. V shed 3 bases, J shed 2 bases, and the junction held 5 bases outside the gene matches. The CDR3 nucleotides read TGTGCCACCAGCAGCCAACGACTAGCCACAGATACGCAGTATTTT. As protein: CATSSQRLATDTQYF. Looking up the rest from reference TRBV15 and TRBJ2-3 gives the full variable domain: DAMVIQNPRYQVTQFGKPVTLSCSQTLNHNVMYWYQQKSSQAPKLLFHYYDKDFNNEADTPDNFQSRRPNTSFCFLDIRSPGLGDTAMYLCATSSQRLATDTQYFGPGTRLTVL.

The chain couples TRBV4-1 to TRBJ1-1; TRBD1 matches 8 bases. The germline V gene has CDR1 MGHRA and CDR2 YSYEKL. This CDR3 is built from 17 residues. V shed 1 base, J shed 2 bases, and the junction held 9 bases outside the gene matches. CDR3 nucleotides: TGCGCCAGCAGCCAAGGGCCATACAGGGGGAAAAACACTGAAGCTTTCTTT. Translated: CASSQGPYRGKNTEAFF.

V and J are TRBV9 and TRBJ2-5; 9 bases match TRBD1. J was trimmed by 2 bases and V by 0 bases; bases with no gene match: 2. Germline V gives CDR1 SGDLS, CDR2 YYNGEE. This CDR3 is built from 15 residues. DNA for the CDR3: TGTGCCAGCAGCGTAGGGACAGGGGTACAAGAGACCCAGTACTTC. Amino acids: CASSVGTGVQETQYF.

The chain carries TRBV5-1 and TRBJ1-2; 9 nucleotides match TRBD1. Germline V gene lookup returns CDR1 SGHRS and CDR2 YFSETQ. Unmatched junction bases numbered 9, after V lost 0 bases and J lost 6 bases. The CDR3 consists of 16 residues. CDR3 protein: CASSLAWDRVSDGYTF. The DNA of the CDR3 is TGCGCCAGCAGCTTGGCCTGGGACAGGGTCTCGGATGGCTACACCTTC. Complete variable domain (other parts from reference TRBV5-1 and TRBJ1-2): KAGVTQTPRYLIKTRGQQVTLSCSPISGHRSVSWYQQTPGQGLQFLFEYFSETQRNKGNFPGRFSGRQFSNSRSEMNVSTLELGDSALYLCASSLAWDRVSDGYTFGSGTRLTVV.

DNA of the CDR3: TGTGCCAGCAGAGGGTCGGGGGTTAGTTATGGCTACACCTTC. It yields the protein CASRGSGVSYGYTF. The rearrangement uses TRBV27 and TRBJ1-2, with a tentative D call TRBD1 (5 bases). This CDR3 region has 14 residues. CDR1 is MNHEY and CDR2 is SMNVEV in the germline V gene (reference sequence). V lost 6 bases and J lost 5, with 16 bases in between.

The rearrangement links TRBV7-9 to TRBJ2-7; D not certain. This CDR3 is 12 amino acids long. Trimming removed 2 bases at V and 3 bases at J, with 5 bases between. Germline CDR1 reads SEHNR; CDR2 reads FQNEAQ (reference sequence). The CDR3 reads CASSLTVYEQYF. The CDR3 DNA follows: TGTGCCAGCAGCTTAACAGTCTACGAGCAGTACTTC.

The chain uses TRBV19 and TRBJ2-7; TRBD1 aligns across 7 bases. The CDR3 length is 15 residues. CDR1 and CDR2 from the germline V gene are LNHDA and SQIVND (reference sequence). The V gene end was trimmed by 2 bases and the J gene end by 2 bases; junction bases not matched to a gene: 6. The CDR3 loop reads CASSIQGDPPYEQYF. The CDR3 DNA is TGTGCCAGTAGTATACAGGGGGACCCTCCCTACGAGCAGTACTTC.

The CDR3 reads CASSLLQGVRQPQHF. CDR3 DNA sequence: TGTGCCAGCAGCTTACTACAGGGCGTTCGTCAGCCCCAGCATTTT. The V call is TRBV5-5, the J call TRBJ1-5, with D maybe TRBD1 (6 bases). Between the trimmed V and J ends, which lost 2 bases and 6 bases, there was a span of 15 bases. The germline V gene encodes CDR1 SGHKS and CDR2 YYEKEE (reference sequence). The CDR3 is 15 amino acids.

The chain carries TRBV7-2 and TRBJ2-7; 8 positions match TRBD2. The CDR3 has 15 residues. J gave up 5 bases and V 1 base, and 7 bases lay outside the gene matches. CDR1 and CDR2 (germline): SGHTA, FQGNSA. CDR3 protein: CASSLGPGGRHEQYF. In nucleotides, the CDR3 is TGTGCCAGCAGCTTAGGGCCGGGGGGGCGCCACGAGCAGTACTTC.

CDR3 loop: CASSFQGTNEKLFF. The CDR3 coding sequence is TGCGCCAGCAGCTTCCAGGGGACTAATGAAAAACTGTTTTTT. The chain links TRBV5-1 to TRBJ1-4; possible D gene TRBD1, 6 bases. Trimming removed 2 bases at V and 2 bases at J, with 7 bases between. Germline values: CDR1 SGHRS, CDR2 YFSETQ. This CDR3 region has 14 residues.

This sequence joins TRBV5-5 and TRBJ1-6, with 10 bases aligning to TRBD1. CDR3 length: 16 residues. The germline gives CDR1 SGHKS, CDR2 YYEKEE (reference sequence). V lost 4 bases, J lost 1 base, and 2 bases stayed unmatched. In nucleotides, the CDR3 is TGTGCCAGCAGCGACAGGGGGCAGTCCTATAATTCACCCCTCCACTTT. Its translation: CASSDRGQSYNSPLHF.

The V gene is TRBV7-8, the J gene TRBJ1-6; 7 bases align to TRBD1. The CDR3 covers 15 residues. Germline CDR1 is SGHVS and CDR2 is FQNEAQ. Trimming at V came to 0 bases and at J to 7 bases, leaving 3 bases not matched to a gene. The CDR3 spells CASSLAGTENSPLHF. CDR3 DNA sequence: TGTGCCAGCAGCTTAGCCGGGACAGAGAATTCACCCCTCCACTTT.

The rearrangement joins TRBV7-3 to TRBJ2-5; D possibly corresponds to TRBD1 (5 bases). The CDR3 has 13 amino acids. The V and J ends lost 2 bases and 5 bases respectively, with 9 bases between them. CDR1 SGHTA and CDR2 FQGTGA come from the germline V gene. This CDR3 is CASSLQGRETQYF. The CDR3 DNA follows: TGTGCCAGCAGCTTACAGGGTCGGGAGACCCAGTACTTC.

This clone occurred once. The rearrangement uses TRBV2 and TRBJ1-2; the match to TRBD1 covers 7 bases. With 5 bases clipped from V and 4 bases from J, the junction kept 4 bases outside the gene matches. The CDR3 runs 13 residues. The germline V gene encodes CDR1 SNHLY and CDR2 FYNNEI. The CDR3 DNA follows: TGTGCCAGCAGTTGGGCAGGGGGCTATGGCTACACCTTC. Amino acids: CASSWAGGYGYTF. Variable domain in full (rest from reference TRBV2 and TRBJ1-2): EPEVTQTPSHQVTQMGQEVILRCVPISNHLYFYWYRQILGQKVEFLVSFYNNEISEKSEIFDDQFSVERPDGSNFTLKIRSTKLEDSAMYFCASSWAGGYGYTFGSGTRLTVV.

This rearrangement joins TRBV9 to TRBJ2-3; 9 positions match TRBD1. This CDR3 is 15 amino acids long. J lost 9 bases, V lost 0 bases, and 8 bases had no gene match. Germline values: CDR1 SGDLS, CDR2 YYNGEE. The CDR3 is CASSVEGTGIVTQYF. The CDR3 DNA follows: TGTGCCAGCAGCGTAGAGGGGACAGGGATCGTGACGCAGTATTTT. The entire variable domain, with the rest obtained from reference TRBV9 and TRBJ2-3, is as follows: DSGVTQTPKHLITATGQRVTLRCSPRSGDLSVYWYQQSLDQGLQFLIQYYNGEERAKGNILERFSAQQFPDLHSELNLSSLELGDSALYFCASSVEGTGIVTQYFGPGTRLTVL.

This rearrangement joins TRBV5-1 to TRBJ2-6; 9 nucleotides match TRBD1. The CDR3 loop spans 16 amino acids. V dropped 3 bases and J dropped 2; count of bases not matched to a gene: 3. CDR1 is SGHRS and CDR2 is YFSETQ in the germline V gene. The CDR3 here is CASSSTGGPGANVLTF. DNA for the CDR3: TGCGCCAGCAGCTCTACAGGGGGCCCTGGGGCCAACGTCCTGACTTTC.

The chain has TRBV6-6 and TRBJ2-2, with 10 bases fitting TRBD1. Trimming took 7 bases from V and 3 from J; bases not matched to a gene: 2. Per germline, CDR1 MNHNY and CDR2 SVGAGI (reference sequence). The CDR3 length is 14 residues. The CDR3 here is CASNGQGDTGELFF. The DNA of the CDR3 is TGTGCCAGCAATGGACAGGGGGACACCGGGGAGCTGTTTTTT.

The gene calls are TRBV10-3 and TRBJ1-1; perhaps TRBD1 as D (5 bases). This CDR3 contains 14 residues. CDR1 is ENHRY and CDR2 is SYGVKD in the germline V gene. Trimming took 0 bases from V and 4 from J, leaving 9 bases between them. The CDR3 nucleotides are TGTGCCATCAGTGAGTCGGGGGGGAGCACTGAAGCTTTCTTT. Its protein is CAISESGGSTEAFF.

J is TRBJ1-6 and V is TRBV7-2; D may be TRBD1 (5 bases). V was trimmed by 5 bases and J by 7 bases, leaving 6 bases between them. Germline V gene sequence: CDR1 SGHTA, CDR2 FQGNSA. The CDR3 runs 12 residues. The CDR3 DNA follows: TGTGCCAGCAGCCGGGGGAATTCACCCCTCCACTTT. Protein: CASSRGNSPLHF.

The rearrangement uses TRBV18 and TRBJ2-4, with D unclear. CDR1 is KGHSH and CDR2 is LQKENI in the germline V gene. The CDR3 totals 17 residues. The V end was cut by 2 bases, the J end by 0 bases, with 14 bases between. The CDR3 reads CASSPYQRDLAKNIQYF. CDR3 sequence (DNA): TGTGCCAGCTCACCATACCAAAGAGACTTAGCCAAAAACATTCAGTACTTC.